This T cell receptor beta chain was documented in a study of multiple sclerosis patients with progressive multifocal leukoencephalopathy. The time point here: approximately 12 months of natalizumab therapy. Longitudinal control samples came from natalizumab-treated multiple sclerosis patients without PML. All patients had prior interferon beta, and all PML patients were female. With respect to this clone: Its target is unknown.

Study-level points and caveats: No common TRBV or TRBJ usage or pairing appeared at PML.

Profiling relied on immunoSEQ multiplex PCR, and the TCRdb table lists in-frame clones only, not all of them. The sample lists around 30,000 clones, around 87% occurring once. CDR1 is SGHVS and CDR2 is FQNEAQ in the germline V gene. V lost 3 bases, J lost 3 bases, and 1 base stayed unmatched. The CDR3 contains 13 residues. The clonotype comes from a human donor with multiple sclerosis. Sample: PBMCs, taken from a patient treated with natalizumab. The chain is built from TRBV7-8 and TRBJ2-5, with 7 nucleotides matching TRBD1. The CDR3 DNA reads TGTGCCAGCAGCTTGGGACAGAAAGAGACCCAGTACTTC. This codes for CASSLGQKETQYF. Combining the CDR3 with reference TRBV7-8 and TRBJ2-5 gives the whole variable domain GAGVSQSPRYKVAKRGQDVALRCDPISGHVSLFWYQQALGQGPEFLTYFQNEAQLDKSGLPSDRFFAERPEGSVSTLKIQRTQQEDSAVYLCASSLGQKETQYFGPGTRLLVL.